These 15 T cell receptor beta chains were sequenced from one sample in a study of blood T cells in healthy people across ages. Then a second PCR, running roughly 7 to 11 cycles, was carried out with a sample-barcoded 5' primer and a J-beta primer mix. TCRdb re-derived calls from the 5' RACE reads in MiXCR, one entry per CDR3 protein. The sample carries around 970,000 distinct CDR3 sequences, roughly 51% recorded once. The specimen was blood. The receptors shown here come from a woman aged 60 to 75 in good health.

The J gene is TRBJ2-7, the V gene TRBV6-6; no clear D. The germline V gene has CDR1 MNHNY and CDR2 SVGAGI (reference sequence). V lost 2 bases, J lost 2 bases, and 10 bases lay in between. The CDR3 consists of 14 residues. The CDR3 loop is CASSYGAYPYEQYF. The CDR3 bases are TGTGCCAGCAGTTACGGAGCCTATCCCTACGAGCAGTACTTC.

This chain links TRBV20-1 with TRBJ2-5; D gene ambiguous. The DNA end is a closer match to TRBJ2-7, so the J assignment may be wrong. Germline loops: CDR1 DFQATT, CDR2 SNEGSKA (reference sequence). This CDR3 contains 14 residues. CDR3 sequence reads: CSATRSTAAYEQYF. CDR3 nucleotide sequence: TGCAGTGCTACTCGCTCAACAGCCGCCTACGAGCAGTACTTC.

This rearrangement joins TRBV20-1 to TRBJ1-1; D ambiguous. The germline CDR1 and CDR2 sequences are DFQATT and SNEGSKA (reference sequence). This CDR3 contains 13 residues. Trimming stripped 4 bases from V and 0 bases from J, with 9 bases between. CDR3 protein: CSAITELNTEAFF. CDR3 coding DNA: TGCAGTGCTATCACAGAGTTGAACACTGAAGCTTTCTTT.

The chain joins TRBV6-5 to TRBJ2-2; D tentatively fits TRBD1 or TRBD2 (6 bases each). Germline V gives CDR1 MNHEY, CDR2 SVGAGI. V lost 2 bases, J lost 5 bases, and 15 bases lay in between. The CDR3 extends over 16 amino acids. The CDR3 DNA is TGTGCCAGCAGTTACGAGTGGAGGGGGTGGACCGGGGAGCTGTTTTTT. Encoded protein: CASSYEWRGWTGELFF.

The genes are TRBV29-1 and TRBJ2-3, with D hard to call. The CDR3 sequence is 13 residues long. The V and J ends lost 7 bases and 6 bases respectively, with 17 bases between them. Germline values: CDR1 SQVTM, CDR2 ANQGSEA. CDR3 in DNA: TGCAGCGGTGCCATTTTATCCGATGATACGCAGTATTTT. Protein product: CSGAILSDDTQYF.

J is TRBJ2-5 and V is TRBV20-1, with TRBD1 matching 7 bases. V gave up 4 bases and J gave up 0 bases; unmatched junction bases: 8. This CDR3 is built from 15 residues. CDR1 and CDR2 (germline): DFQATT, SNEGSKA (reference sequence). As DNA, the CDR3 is TGCAGTGCTACCCCTGGGACAGCGTACCAAGAGACCCAGTACTTC. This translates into CSATPGTAYQETQYF.

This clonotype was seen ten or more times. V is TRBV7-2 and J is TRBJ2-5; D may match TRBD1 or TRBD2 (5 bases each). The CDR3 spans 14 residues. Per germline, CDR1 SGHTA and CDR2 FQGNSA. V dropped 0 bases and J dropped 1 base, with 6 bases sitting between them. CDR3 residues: CASSLAGAQETQYF. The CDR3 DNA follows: TGTGCCAGCAGCTTAGCCGGGGCCCAAGAGACCCAGTACTTC.

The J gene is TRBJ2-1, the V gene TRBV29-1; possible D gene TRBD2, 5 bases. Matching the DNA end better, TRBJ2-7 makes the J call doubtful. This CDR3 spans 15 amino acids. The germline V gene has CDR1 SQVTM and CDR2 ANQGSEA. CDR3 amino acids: CSVAGGWVDYNEQYF. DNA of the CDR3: TGCAGCGTGGCAGGAGGATGGGTTGACTACAATGAGCAGTACTTC.

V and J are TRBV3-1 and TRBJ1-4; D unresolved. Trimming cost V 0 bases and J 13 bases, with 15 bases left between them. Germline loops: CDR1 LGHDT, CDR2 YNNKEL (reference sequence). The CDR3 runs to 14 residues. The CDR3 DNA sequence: TGTGCCAGCAGCCAAGATCGGAAGTCCGAGGTACTGTTTTTT. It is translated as CASSQDRKSEVLFF.

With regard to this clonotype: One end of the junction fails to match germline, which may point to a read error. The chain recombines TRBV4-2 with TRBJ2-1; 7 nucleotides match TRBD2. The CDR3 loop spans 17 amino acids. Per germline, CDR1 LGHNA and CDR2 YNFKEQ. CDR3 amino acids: CASSPTGSGSFYSEQFF. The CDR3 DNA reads TGTGCCAGCAGCCCCACCGGTAGCGGGTCATTCTACAGTGAGCAGTTCTTC.

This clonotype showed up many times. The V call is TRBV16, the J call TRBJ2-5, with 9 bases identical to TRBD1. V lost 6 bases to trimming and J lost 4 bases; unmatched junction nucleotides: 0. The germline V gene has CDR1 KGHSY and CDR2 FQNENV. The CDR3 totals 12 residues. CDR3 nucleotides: TGTGCCAGCAGACAGGGGGCAGAGACCCAGTACTTC. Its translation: CASRQGAETQYF.

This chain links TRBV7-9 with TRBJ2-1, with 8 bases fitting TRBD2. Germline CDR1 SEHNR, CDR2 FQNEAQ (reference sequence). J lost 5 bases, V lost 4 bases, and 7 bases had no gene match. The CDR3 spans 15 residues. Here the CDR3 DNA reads TGTGCCAGCAGCTCAAGCGGGAGTCCCCACAATGAGCAGTTCTTC. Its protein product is CASSSSGSPHNEQFF.

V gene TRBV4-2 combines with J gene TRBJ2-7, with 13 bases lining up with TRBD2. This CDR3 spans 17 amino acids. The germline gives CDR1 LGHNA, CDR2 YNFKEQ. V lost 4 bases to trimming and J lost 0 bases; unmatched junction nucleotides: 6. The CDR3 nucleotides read TGTGCCAGCAGCCGGGGGGGGACTAGCGGGGTCTCCTACGAGCAGTACTTC. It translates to CASSRGGTSGVSYEQYF.

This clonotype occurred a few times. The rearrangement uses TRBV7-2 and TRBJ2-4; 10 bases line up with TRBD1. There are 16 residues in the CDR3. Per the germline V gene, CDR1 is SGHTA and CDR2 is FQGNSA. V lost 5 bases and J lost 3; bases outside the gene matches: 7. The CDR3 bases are TGTGCCAGCAGCCGGACAGGGGGGCTGGGCAAAAACATTCAGTACTTC. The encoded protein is CASSRTGGLGKNIQYF.

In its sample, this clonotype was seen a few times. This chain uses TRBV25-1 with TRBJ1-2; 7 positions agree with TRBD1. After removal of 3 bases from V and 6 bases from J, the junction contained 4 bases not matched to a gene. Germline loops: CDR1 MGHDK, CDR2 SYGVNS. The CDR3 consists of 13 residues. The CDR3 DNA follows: TGTGCCAGCAGTGATTATCAGGGGGATGGCTACACCTTC. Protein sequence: CASSDYQGDGYTF.